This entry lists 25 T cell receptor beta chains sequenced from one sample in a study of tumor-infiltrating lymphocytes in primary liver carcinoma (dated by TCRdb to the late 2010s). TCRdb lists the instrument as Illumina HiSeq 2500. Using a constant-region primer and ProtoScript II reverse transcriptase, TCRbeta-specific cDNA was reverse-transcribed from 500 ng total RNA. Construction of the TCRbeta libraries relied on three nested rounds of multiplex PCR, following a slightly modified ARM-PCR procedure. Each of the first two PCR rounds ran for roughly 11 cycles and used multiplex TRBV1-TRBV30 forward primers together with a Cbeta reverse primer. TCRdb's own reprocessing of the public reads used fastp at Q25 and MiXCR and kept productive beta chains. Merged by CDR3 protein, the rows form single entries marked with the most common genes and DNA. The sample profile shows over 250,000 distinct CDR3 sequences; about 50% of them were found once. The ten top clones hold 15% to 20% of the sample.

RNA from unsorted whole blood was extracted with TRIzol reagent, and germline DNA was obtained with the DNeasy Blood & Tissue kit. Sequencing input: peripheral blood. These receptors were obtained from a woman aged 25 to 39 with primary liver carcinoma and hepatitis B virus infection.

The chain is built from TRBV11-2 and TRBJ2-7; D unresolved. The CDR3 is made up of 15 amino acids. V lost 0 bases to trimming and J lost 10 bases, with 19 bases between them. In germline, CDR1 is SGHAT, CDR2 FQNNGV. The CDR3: CASSLDLELTREQYF. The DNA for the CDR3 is TGTGCCAGCAGCTTAGATCTGGAACTAACTCGCGAACAGTACTTC.

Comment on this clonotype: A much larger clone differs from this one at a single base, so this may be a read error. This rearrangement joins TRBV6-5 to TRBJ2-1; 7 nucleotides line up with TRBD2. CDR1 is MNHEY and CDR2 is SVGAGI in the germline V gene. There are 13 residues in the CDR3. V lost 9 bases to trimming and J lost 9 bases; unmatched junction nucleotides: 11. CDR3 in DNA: TGTGCCAGTCTACGCGGATTAGCGGGTGAGCAGTTCTTC. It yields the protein CASLRGLAGEQFF.

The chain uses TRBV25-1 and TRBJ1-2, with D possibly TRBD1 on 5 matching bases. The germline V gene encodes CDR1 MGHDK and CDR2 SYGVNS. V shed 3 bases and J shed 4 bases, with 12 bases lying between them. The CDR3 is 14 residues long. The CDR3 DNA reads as TGTGCCAGCAGTGAGGGGGTTTGGGCCTATGGCTACACCTTC. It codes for CASSEGVWAYGYTF.

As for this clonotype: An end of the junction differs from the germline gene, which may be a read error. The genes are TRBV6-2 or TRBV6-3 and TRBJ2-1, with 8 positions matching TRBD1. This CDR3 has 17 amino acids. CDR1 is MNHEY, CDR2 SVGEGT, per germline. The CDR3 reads CASSYSTLGTGSNEHFF. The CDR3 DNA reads TGTGCCAGCAGTTACAGTACGCTTGGGACAGGAAGCAATGAGCATTTCTTC.

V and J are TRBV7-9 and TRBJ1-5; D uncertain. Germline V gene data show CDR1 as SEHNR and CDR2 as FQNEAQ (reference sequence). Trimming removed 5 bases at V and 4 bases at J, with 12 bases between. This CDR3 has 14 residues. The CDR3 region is CASSNSGRNQPQHF. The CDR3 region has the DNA TGTGCCAGCAGCAACAGCGGGCGGAATCAGCCCCAGCATTTT.

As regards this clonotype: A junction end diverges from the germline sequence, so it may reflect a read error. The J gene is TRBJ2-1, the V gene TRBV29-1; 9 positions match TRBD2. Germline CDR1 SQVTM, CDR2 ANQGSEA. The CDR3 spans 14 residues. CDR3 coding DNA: TGCAGCATTGAGTTGGCGGGAGGGTATAATGAGCAGTTCTTC. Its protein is CSIELAGGYNEQFF.

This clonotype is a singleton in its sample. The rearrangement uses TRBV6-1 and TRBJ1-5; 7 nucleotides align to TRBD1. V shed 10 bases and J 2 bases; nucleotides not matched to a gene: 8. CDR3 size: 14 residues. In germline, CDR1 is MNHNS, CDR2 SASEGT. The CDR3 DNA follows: TGTGCCACCCAGACAGGGCCTGGCAATCAGCCCCAGCATTTT. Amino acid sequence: CATQTGPGNQPQHF.

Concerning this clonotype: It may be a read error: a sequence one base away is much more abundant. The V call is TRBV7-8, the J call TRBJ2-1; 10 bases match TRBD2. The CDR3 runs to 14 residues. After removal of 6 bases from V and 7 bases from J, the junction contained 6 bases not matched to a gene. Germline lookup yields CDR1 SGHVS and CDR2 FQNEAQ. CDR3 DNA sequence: TGTGCCAGCAGACCATATAGCGGGAGGAATGAGCAGTTCTTC. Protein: CASRPYSGRNEQFF. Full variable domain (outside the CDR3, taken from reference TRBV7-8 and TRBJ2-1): GAGVSQSPRYKVAKRGQDVALRCDPISGHVSLFWYQQALGQGPEFLTYFQNEAQLDKSGLPSDRFFAERPEGSVSTLKIQRTQQEDSAVYLCASRPYSGRNEQFFGPGTRLTVL.

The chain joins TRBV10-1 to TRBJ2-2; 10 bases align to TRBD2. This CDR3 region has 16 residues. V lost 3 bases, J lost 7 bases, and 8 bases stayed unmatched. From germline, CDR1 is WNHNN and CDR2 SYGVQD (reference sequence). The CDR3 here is CASSDHGLAEVGELFF. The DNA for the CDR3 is TGCGCCAGCAGTGACCACGGACTAGCGGAAGTCGGGGAGCTGTTTTTT.

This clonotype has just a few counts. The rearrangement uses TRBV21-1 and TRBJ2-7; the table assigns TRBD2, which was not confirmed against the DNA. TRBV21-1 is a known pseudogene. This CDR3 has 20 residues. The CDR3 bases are TGTGCCAGCAGCATACCGATCGGGACTAGCGGGAGTATTTTCTGGGACGAGCAGTACTTC. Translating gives CASSIPIGTSGSIFWDEQYF.

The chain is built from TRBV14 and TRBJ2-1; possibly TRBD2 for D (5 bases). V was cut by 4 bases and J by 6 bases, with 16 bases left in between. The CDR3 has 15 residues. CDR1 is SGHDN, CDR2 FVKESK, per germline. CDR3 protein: CASSPERGISNEQFF. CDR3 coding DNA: TGTGCCAGCAGCCCCGAGAGAGGGATCTCCAATGAGCAGTTCTTC. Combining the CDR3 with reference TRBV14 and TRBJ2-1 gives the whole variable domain EAGVTQFPSHSVIEKGQTVTLRCDPISGHDNLYWYRRVMGKEIKFLLHFVKESKQDESGMPNNRFLAERTGGTYSTLKVQPAELEDSGVYFCASSPERGISNEQFFGPGTRLTVL.

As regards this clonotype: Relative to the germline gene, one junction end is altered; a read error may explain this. CDR3 sequence (DNA): TGTGCCACCAGTTTAGGGATACAGGGGGCCAATACGCAGTATTTT. Amino acids: CATSLGIQGANTQYF. The V and J genes are TRBV28 and TRBJ2-3, with TRBD1 identical over 9 bases. The CDR3 is 15 amino acids. Germline lookup yields CDR1 MDHEN and CDR2 SYDVKM.

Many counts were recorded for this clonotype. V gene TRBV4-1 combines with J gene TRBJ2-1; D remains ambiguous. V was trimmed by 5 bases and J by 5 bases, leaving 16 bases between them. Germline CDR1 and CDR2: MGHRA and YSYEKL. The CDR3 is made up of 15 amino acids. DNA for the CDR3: TGCGCCAGCAGCAACACAGTTGGCAATCACAATGAGCAGTTCTTC. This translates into CASSNTVGNHNEQFF.

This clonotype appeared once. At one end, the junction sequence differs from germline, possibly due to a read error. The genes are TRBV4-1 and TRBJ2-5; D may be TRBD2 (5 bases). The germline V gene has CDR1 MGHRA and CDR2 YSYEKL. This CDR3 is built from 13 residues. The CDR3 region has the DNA TGCGTCAGCCGTAGTACAGAGGGAGAGATCCAGTACTTC. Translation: CVSRSTEGEIQYF.

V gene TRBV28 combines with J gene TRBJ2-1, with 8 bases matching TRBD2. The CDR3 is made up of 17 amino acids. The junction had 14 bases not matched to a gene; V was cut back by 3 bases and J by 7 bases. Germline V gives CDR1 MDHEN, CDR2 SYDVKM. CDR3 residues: CASSFPGGSGSRNEQFF. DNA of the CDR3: TGTGCCAGCAGTTTCCCGGGAGGGAGCGGGAGTCGGAATGAGCAGTTCTTC.

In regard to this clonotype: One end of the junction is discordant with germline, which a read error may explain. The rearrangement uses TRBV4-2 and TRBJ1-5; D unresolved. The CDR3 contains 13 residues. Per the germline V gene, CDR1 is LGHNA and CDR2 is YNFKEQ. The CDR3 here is CASSQDQNHPQHF. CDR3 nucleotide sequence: TGTGCCAGCAGCCAAGACCAGAATCATCCCCAGCATTTT.

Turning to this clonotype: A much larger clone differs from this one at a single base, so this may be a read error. CDR3 in DNA: TGTGCCAGCAGTTTAGACCGCGGAGAGACCCGGTACTTC. Its translation: CASSLDRGETRYF. The chain couples TRBV12-3 or TRBV12-4 to TRBJ2-5; D is unresolved. CDR3 length equals 13 residues.

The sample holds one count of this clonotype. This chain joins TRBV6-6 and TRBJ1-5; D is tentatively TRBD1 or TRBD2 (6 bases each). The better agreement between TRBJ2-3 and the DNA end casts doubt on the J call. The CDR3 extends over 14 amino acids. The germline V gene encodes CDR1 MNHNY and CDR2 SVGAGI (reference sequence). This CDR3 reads CASSYVREGQPQYF. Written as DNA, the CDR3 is TGTGCCAGCAGTTATGTGCGGGAAGGACAGCCCCAGTATTTT.

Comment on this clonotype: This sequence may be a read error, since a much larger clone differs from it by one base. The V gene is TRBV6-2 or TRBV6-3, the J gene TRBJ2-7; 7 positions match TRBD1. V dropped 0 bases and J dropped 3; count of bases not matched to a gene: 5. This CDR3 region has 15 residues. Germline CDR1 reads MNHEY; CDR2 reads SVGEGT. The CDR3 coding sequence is TGTGCCAGCAGTTACTCCGGGACAGTGGGCTACGAGCAGTACTTC. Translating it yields CASSYSGTVGYEQYF.

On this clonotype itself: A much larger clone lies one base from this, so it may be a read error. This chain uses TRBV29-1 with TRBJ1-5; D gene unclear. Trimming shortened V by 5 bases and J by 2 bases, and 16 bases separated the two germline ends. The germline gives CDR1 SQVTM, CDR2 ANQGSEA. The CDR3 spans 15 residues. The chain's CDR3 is CSVSEGLRGNQPQHF. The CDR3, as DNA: TGCAGCGTTTCTGAAGGATTGCGCGGCAATCAGCCCCAGCATTTT.

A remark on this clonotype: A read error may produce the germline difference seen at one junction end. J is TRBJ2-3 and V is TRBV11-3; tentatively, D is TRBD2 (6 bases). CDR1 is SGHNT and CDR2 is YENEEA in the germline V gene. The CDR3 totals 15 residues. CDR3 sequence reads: CASEEGVRLTDTQYF. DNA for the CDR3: TGTGCCAGCGAGGAGGGCGTGAGACTCACAGATACACAGTATTTT. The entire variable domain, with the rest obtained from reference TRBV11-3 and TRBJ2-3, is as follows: EAGVVQSPRYKIIEKKQPVAFWCNPISGHNTLYWYLQNLGQGPELLIRYENEEAVDDSQLPKDRFSAERLKGVDSTLKIQPAELGDSAVYLCASEEGVRLTDTQYFGPGTRLTVL.

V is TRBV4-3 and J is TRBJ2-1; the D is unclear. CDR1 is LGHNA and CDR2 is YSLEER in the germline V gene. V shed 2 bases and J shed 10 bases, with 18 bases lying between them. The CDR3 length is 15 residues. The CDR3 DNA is TGCGCCAGCAGCCAACCGTTTAGCAGTATTAAAGAGCAGTTCTTC. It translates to CASSQPFSSIKEQFF.

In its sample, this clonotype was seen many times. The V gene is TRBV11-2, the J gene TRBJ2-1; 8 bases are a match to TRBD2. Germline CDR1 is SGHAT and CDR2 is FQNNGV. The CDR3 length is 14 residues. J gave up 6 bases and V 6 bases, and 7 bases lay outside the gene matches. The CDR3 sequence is CASRRGDPINEQFF. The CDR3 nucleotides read TGTGCCAGCAGGCGGGGGGACCCTATCAATGAGCAGTTCTTC.

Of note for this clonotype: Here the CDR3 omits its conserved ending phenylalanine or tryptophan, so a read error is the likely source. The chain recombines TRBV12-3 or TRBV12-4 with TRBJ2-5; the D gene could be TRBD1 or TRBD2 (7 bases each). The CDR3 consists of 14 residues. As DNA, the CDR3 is TGTGCCAGCAGTGGAACAGGGGCGGGGGAGACACAGTACATC. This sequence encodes CASSGTGAGETQYI.

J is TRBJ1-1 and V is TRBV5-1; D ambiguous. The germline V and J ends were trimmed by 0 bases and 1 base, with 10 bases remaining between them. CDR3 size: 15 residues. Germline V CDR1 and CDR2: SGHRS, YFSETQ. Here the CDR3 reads CASSLDRLPNTEAFF. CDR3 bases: TGCGCCAGCAGCTTGGATAGGCTCCCGAACACTGAAGCTTTCTTT.